This entry is about one TCR beta chain. The antigen is undetermined. The CDR3 is made up of 14 amino acids. The V end lost 7 bases, the J end lost 8 bases, and 15 bases lay between the germline ends. Germline V gene lookup returns CDR1 SNHLY and CDR2 FYNNEI. This specimen comes from a study of T-cell memory formation after mild COVID-19. Broader study findings: Largely, contracting CD4+ clones fell within CM and EM, and contracting CD8+ clones within EMRA. The finding that pre-infection memory included some responding clones suggested that cross-reactive memory joined. Whether second-wave clones peaking at day 37 were SARS-CoV-2 specific went unconfirmed.

5'RACE with constant-segment primers yielded barcoded, UMI-tagged TCR alpha and TCR beta cDNA libraries. TCRdb reprocessed the 5' RACE reads via MiXCR and lists one record per CDR3 protein. The top ten hold 3.5% of the sample, which has under 300,000 distinct CDR3 sequences, about a sixth seen once. Sequences were obtained from PBMCs or a T cell subset sorted from them (not recorded which). V gene TRBV2 combines with J gene TRBJ1-6; the D gene is possibly TRBD1 (5 bases). The source is a man between 18 and 35 years old who had mild COVID-19 (a few samples of this study predate the infection). Cell type and time point are not known. The CDR3, as DNA: TGTGCCAGCAAGGGGACGGGGCCCTATTCACCCCTCCACTTT. Amino acid sequence: CASKGTGPYSPLHF.